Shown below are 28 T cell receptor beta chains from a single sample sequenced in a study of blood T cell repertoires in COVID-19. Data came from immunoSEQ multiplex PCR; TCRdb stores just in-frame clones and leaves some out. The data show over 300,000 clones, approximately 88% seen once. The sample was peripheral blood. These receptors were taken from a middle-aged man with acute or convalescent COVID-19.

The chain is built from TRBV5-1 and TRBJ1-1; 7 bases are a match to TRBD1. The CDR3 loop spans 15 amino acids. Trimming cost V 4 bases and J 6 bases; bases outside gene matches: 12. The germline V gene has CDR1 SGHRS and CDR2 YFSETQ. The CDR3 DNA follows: TGCGCCAGCAGCATCCGACAGGGACTCGTTGCTGAAGCTTTCTTT. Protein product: CASSIRQGLVAEAFF.

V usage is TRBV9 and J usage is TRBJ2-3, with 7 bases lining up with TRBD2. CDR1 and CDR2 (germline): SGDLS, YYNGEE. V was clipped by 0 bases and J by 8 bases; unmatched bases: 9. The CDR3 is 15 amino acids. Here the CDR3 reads CASSVEGTKDVTQYF. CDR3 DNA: TGTGCCAGCAGCGTAGAGGGGACTAAAGATGTTACGCAGTATTTT.

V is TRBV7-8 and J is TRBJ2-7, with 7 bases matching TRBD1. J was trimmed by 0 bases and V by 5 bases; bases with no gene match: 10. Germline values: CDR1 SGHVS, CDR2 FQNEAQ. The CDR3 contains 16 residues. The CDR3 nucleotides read TGTGCCAGCAGCGATCGGACAGGTCCTATCTCCTACGAGCAGTACTTC. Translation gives CASSDRTGPISYEQYF.

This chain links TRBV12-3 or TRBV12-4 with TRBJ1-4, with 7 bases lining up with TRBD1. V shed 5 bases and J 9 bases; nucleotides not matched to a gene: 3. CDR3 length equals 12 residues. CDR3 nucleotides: TGTGCCAGCAGTCCAGGGGGTAAAAAACTGTTTTTT. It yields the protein CASSPGGKKLFF.

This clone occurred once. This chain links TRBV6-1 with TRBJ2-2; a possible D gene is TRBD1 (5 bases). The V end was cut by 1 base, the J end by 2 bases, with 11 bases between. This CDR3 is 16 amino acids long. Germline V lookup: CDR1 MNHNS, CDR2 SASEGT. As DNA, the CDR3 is TGTGCCAGCAGTGAAGAGGGGTGGGCAAACACCGGGGAGCTGTTTTTT. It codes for CASSEEGWANTGELFF.

Here the CDR3 reads CASSMGAGQGGYGYTF. CDR3 nucleotides: TGTGCCAGTAGTATGGGGGCCGGACAGGGGGGCTATGGCTACACCTTC. This rearrangement joins TRBV19 to TRBJ1-2; 10 bases fit TRBD1. The V segment lost 3 bases and the J segment 4 bases; nucleotides outside the gene matches: 8. Germline CDR1 reads LNHDA; CDR2 reads SQIVND (reference sequence). There are 16 residues in the CDR3.

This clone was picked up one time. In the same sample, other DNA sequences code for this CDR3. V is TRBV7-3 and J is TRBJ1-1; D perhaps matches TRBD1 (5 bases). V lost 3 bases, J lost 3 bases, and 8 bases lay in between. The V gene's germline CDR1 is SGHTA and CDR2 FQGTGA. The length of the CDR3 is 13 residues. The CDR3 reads CASSFSGDTEAFF. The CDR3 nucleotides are TGTGCCAGCAGCTTTTCGGGGGACACTGAAGCTTTCTTT.

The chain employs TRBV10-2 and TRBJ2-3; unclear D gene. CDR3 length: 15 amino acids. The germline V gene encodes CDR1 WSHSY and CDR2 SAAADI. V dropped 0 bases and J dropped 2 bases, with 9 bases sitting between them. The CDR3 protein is CASSESYFYTDTQYF. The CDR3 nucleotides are TGCGCCAGCAGTGAGTCGTACTTCTACACAGATACGCAGTATTTT.

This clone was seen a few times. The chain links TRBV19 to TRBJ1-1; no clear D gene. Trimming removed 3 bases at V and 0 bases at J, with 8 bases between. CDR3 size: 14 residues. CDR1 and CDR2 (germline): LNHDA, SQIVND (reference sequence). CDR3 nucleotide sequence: TGTGCCAGTAGTATCGGGGTGATGAACACTGAAGCTTTCTTT. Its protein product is CASSIGVMNTEAFF.

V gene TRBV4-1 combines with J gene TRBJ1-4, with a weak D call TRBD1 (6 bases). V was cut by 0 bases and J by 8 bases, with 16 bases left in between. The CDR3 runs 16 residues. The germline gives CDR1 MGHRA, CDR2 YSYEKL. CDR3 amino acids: CASSQDPRDMVEKLFF. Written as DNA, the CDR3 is TGCGCCAGCAGCCAAGACCCCCGGGACATGGTAGAAAAACTGTTTTTT.

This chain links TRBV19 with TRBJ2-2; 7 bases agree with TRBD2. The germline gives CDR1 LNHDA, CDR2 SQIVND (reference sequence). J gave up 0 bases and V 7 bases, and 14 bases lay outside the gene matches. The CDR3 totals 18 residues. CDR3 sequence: CASTPFRLAVSNTGELFF. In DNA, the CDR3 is TGTGCCAGTACTCCCTTTAGGCTAGCGGTTTCGAACACCGGGGAGCTGTTTTTT.

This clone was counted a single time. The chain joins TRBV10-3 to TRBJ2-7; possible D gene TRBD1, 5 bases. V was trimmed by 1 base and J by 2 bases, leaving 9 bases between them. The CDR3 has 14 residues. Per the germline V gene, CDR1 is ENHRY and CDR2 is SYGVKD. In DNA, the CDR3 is TGTGCCATCAGTGAGTACCGGACAACCTACGAGCAGTACTTC. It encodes CAISEYRTTYEQYF.

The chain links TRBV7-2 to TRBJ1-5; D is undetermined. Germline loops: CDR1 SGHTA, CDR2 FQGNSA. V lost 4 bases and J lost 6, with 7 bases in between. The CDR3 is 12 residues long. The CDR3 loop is CASSSSGQPQHF. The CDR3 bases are TGTGCCAGCAGCTCGTCGGGTCAGCCCCAGCATTTT.

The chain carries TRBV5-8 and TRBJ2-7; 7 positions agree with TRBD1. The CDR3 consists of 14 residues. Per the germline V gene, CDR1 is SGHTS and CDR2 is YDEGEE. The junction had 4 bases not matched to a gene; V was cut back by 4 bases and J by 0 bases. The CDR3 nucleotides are TGTGCCAGCAGCAGGGACAGAAGCTCCTACGAGCAGTACTTC. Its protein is CASSRDRSSYEQYF.

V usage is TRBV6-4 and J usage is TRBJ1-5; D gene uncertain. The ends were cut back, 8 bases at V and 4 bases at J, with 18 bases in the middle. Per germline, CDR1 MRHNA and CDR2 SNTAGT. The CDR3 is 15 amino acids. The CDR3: CASSPEGVGNQPQHF. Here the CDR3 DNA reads TGTGCCAGCTCTCCCGAAGGAGTCGGGAATCAGCCCCAGCATTTT.

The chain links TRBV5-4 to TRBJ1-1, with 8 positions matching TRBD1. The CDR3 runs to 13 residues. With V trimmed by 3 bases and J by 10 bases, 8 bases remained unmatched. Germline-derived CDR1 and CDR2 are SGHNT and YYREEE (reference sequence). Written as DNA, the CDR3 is TGTGCCAGCAGCTCACGCGACAGGGGTGTAGCTTTCTTT. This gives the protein CASSSRDRGVAFF. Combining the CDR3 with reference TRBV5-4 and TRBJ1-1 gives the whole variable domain ETGVTQSPTHLIKTRGQQVTLRCSSQSGHNTVSWYQQALGQGPQFIFQYYREEENGRGNFPPRFSGLQFPNYSSELNVNALELDDSALYLCASSSRDRGVAFFGQGTRLTVV.

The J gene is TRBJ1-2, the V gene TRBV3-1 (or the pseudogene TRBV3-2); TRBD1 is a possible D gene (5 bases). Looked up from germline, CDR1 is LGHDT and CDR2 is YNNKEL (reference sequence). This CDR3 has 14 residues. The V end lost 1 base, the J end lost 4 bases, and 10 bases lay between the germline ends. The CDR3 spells CASSQAQGPYGYTF. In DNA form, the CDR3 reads TGTGCCAGCAGCCAAGCCCAGGGTCCCTATGGCTACACCTTC.

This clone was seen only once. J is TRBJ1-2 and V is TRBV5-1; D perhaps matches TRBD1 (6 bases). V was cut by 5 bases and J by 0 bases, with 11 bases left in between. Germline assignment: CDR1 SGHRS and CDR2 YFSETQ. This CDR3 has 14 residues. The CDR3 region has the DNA TGCGCCAGCAGTTCCGGGACATCTAACTATGGCTACACCTTC. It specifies CASSSGTSNYGYTF.

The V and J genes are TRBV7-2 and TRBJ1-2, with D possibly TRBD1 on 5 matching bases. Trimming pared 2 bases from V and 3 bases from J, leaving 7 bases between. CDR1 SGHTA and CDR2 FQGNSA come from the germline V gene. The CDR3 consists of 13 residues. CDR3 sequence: CASSLIRDYGYTF. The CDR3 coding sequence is TGTGCCAGCAGCTTAATCAGGGACTATGGCTACACCTTC.

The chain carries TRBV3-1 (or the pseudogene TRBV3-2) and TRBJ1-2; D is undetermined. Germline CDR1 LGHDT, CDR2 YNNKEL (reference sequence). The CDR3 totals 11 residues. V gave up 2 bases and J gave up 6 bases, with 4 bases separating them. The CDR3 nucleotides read TGTGCCAGCAGCCAACTCCATGGCTACACCTTC. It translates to CASSQLHGYTF.

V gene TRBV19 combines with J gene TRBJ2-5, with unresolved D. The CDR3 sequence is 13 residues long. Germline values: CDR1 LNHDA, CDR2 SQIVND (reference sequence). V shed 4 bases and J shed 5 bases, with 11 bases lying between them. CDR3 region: CASSRSYGETQYF. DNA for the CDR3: TGTGCCAGTAGTAGGTCCTACGGGGAGACCCAGTACTTC.

The CDR3 sequence: CANHGGAQGAGNEQFF. Here the CDR3 DNA reads TGTGCCAATCATGGGGGGGCACAGGGGGCCGGGAATGAGCAGTTCTTC. V gene TRBV10-3 combines with J gene TRBJ2-1; 9 nucleotides line up with TRBD1. The V gene end was trimmed by 10 bases and the J gene end by 7 bases; junction bases not matched to a gene: 17. The CDR3 contains 16 residues. Germline V lookup: CDR1 ENHRY, CDR2 SYGVKD.

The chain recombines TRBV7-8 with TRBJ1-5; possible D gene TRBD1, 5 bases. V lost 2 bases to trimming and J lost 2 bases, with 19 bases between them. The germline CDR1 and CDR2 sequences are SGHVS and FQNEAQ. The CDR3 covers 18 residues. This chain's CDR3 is CASSLRRGWEGGNQPQHF. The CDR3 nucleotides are TGTGCCAGCAGCTTACGGAGGGGCTGGGAGGGAGGCAATCAGCCCCAGCATTTT. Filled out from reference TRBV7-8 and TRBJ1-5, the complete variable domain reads GAGVSQSPRYKVAKRGQDVALRCDPISGHVSLFWYQQALGQGPEFLTYFQNEAQLDKSGLPSDRFFAERPEGSVSTLKIQRTQQEDSAVYLCASSLRRGWEGGNQPQHFGDGTRLSIL.

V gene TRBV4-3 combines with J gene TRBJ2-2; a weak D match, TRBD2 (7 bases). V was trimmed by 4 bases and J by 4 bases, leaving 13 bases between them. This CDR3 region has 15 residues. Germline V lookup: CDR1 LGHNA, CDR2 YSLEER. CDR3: CASSPLGGGTGELFF. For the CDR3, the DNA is TGCGCCAGCAGCCCTTTGGGAGGGGGCACCGGGGAGCTGTTTTTT.

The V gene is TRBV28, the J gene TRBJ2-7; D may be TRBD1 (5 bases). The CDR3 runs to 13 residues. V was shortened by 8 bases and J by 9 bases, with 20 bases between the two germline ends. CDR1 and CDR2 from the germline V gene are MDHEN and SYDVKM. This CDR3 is CASGQLLSSGQYF. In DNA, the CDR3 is TGTGCCAGCGGACAATTACTTTCTTCCGGGCAGTACTTC.

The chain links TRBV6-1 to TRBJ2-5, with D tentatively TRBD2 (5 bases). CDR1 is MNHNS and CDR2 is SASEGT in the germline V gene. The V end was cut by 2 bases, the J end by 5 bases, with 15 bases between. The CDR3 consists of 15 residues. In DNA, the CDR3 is TGTGCCAGCAGTGAAAACCCACTAGGGCGTGAGACCCAGTACTTC. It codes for CASSENPLGRETQYF.

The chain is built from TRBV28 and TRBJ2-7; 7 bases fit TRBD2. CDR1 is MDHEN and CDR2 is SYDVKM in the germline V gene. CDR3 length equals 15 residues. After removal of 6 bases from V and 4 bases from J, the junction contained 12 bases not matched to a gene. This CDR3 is CASRGSGEGQYEQYF. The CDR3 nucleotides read TGTGCCAGCAGGGGATCGGGGGAGGGCCAGTACGAGCAGTACTTC.

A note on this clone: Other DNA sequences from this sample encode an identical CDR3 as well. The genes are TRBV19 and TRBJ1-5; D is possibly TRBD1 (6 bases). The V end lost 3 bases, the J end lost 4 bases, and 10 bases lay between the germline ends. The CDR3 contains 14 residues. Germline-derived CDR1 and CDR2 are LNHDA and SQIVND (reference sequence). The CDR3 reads CASSIVGGNQPQHF. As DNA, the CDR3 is TGTGCCAGTAGTATCGTAGGGGGTAATCAGCCCCAGCATTTT. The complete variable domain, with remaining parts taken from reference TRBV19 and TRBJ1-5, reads DGGITQSPKYLFRKEGQNVTLSCEQNLNHDAMYWYRQDPGQGLRLIYYSQIVNDFQKGDIAEGYSVSREKKESFPLTVTSAQKNPTAFYLCASSIVGGNQPQHFGDGTRLSIL.